This T cell receptor beta chain was recovered during a study of T cell responses to AZD1222 COVID-19 vaccine. Regarding the study as a whole: Elevations in Spike-specific TCR breadth and depth followed administration of two AZD1222 doses. Spike regions recognized by vaccine-associated CD4 TCRs spanned the protein, led by 160-218 and 743-854. Per reports, nearly half of all spike-specific TCRs target regions that are unmutated in variants.

Sequencing was performed with immunoSEQ multiplex PCR; in TCRdb, only in-frame clones are kept and a portion is missing. The table shows 120,000 to 150,000 clones, with 75% to 90% occurring only once. As to this clone: What it binds is not known.

The material was peripheral blood, obtained on day 0 of MenACWY control vaccination. The sequence was collected from an adult in good health.

CDR3 residues: CASRGITYEQYF. The CDR3 coding sequence is TGCGCCAGCAGGGGGATAACCTACGAGCAGTACTTC. The chain employs TRBV10-1 and TRBJ2-7; no firm D call. Germline V gene sequence: CDR1 WNHNN, CDR2 SYGVQD (reference sequence). The V end was cut by 6 bases, the J end by 2 bases, with 8 bases between. The CDR3 consists of 12 residues.